This passage covers 7 T cell receptor beta chains from one sample sequenced in a study of cytomegalovirus exposure and HLA in healthy donors. The PCR employed 60 Vbeta primers together with 13 Jbeta primers. The table came from immunoSEQ multiplex PCR; TCRdb's copy has only in-frame clones and leaves some out. The sample shows over 150,000 clones, roughly 80% of them seen only once. What was sequenced was PBMCs. Receptors originate from a man between 18 and 29 years old in good health and CMV-seronegative.

This clone was found once. The CDR3 coding sequence is TGCGCCAGCAGGGCCCGGACTTGGGATACCGGGGAGCTGTTTTTT. It specifies CASRARTWDTGELFF. J is TRBJ2-2 and V is TRBV5-1; D is perhaps TRBD2 (5 bases). The CDR3 contains 15 residues. Germline V gene lookup returns CDR1 SGHRS and CDR2 YFSETQ. Trimming pared 5 bases from V and 5 bases from J, leaving 16 bases between.

The chain links TRBV27 to TRBJ1-2; TRBD1 might be the D (6 bases). The germline V and J ends were trimmed by 2 bases and 2 bases, with 6 bases remaining between them. The germline CDR1 and CDR2 sequences are MNHEY and SMNVEV (reference sequence). This CDR3 has 13 residues. The CDR3 DNA reads as TGTGCCAGCAGTTTACAGGGGAACTATGGCTACACCTTC. It yields the protein CASSLQGNYGYTF.

The CDR3 here is CASSQDRASGNTIYF. In DNA form, the CDR3 reads TGCGCCAGCAGCCAAGACAGGGCCTCTGGAAACACCATATATTTT. The rearrangement uses TRBV4-1 and TRBJ1-3; possibly TRBD1 for D (5 bases). V lost 0 bases and J lost 0, with 6 bases in between. CDR1 is MGHRA, CDR2 YSYEKL, per germline. This CDR3 has 15 residues.

This chain links TRBV4-3 with TRBJ2-7, with D maybe TRBD1 (6 bases). There are 16 residues in the CDR3. Germline assignment: CDR1 LGHNA and CDR2 YSLEER. Deletions cut 0 bases from V and 2 bases from J, with 14 bases between. CDR3: CASSQDGWGPAYEQYF. In nucleotides, the CDR3 is TGCGCCAGCAGCCAAGATGGATGGGGGCCAGCCTACGAGCAGTACTTC.

The gene calls are TRBV28 and TRBJ2-7; D is possibly TRBD1 (5 bases). V was pared by 3 bases and J by 2 bases, with 11 bases between. CDR1 is MDHEN and CDR2 is SYDVKM in the germline V gene. The CDR3 covers 14 residues. CDR3 region: CASSLATEAYEQYF. The CDR3 DNA reads TGTGCCAGCAGTTTGGCGACAGAAGCCTACGAGCAGTACTTC.

The V and J genes are TRBV18 and TRBJ2-1; 10 bases agree with TRBD2. This CDR3 is built from 17 residues. Unmatched junction bases numbered 10, after V lost 1 base and J lost 7 bases. Germline lookup yields CDR1 KGHSH and CDR2 LQKENI. CDR3 DNA: TGTGCCAGCTCACCACGGACTACTAGCGGGACACCGAATGAGCAGTTCTTC. Translation gives CASSPRTTSGTPNEQFF. Looking up the rest from reference TRBV18 and TRBJ2-1 gives the full variable domain: NAGVMQNPRHLVRRRGQEARLRCSPMKGHSHVYWYRQLPEEGLKFMVYLQKENIIDESGMPKERFSAEFPKEGPSILRIQQVVRGDSAAYFCASSPRTTSGTPNEQFFGPGTRLTVL.

CDR3 bases: TGCGCCAGCGCCGACGGGGGACCGGAGTTCTTC. This translates into CASADGGPEFF. This chain connects TRBV10-1 to TRBJ2-1, with D possibly TRBD2 on 6 matching bases. This CDR3 contains 11 residues. V lost 8 bases and J lost 14, with 16 bases in between. Germline V gives CDR1 WNHNN, CDR2 SYGVQD (reference sequence).